The TCR beta chain described here comes from a study of cytomegalovirus exposure and HLA in healthy donors. General observations from the study: Later on, analysis showed that most CMV-associated TCR beta chains appeared to be HLA-restricted. The study designated about 180 TCR beta chains cytomegalovirus-associated. Later work showed greater clonal expansion in HLA-associated TCR beta chains than in equally common others.

This cohort consisted of healthy bone marrow donors. PCR employed 60 Vbeta and 13 Jbeta primers. The repertoire was sequenced with immunoSEQ multiplex PCR; TCRdb's copy has only in-frame clones and lacks some. The sample carries about 180,000 clones, 77% recorded once. Comment on this clone: No antigen is known for it. Other DNA sequences in the same sample also yield this CDR3.

Material: PBMCs. The sequence derives from a man aged 18 to 29 in good health and CMV-seronegative.

The CDR3 region has the DNA TGTGCCAGCTCACCCCAGGTGAACACTGAAGCTTTCTTT. This sequence encodes CASSPQVNTEAFF. The chain links TRBV18 to TRBJ1-1; D gene ambiguous. CDR3 length: 13 residues. The ends were cut back, 3 bases at V and 0 bases at J, with 5 bases in the middle. Germline lookup yields CDR1 KGHSH and CDR2 LQKENI.